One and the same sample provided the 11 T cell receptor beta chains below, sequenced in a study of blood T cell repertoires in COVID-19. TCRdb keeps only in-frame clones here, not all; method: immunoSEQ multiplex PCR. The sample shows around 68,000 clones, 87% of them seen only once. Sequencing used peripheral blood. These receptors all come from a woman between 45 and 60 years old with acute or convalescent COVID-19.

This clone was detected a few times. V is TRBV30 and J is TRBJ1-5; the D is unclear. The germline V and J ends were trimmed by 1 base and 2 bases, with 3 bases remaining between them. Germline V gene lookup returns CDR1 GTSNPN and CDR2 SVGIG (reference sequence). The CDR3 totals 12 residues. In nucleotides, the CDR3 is TGTGCCTGGAGTGCTGGCAATCAGCCCCAGCATTTT. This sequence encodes CAWSAGNQPQHF.

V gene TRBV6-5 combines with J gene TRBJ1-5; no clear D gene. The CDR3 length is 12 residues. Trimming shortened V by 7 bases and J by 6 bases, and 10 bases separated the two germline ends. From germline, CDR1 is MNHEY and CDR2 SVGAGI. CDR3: CASKGGFQPQHF. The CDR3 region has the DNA TGTGCCAGCAAGGGAGGGTTTCAGCCCCAGCATTTT.

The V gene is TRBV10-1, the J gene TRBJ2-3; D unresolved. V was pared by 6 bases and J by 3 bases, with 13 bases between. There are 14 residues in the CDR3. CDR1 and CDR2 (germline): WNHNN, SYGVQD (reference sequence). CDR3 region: CASSIQSPTDTQYF. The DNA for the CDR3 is TGCGCCAGCAGCATACAAAGTCCGACAGATACGCAGTATTTT.

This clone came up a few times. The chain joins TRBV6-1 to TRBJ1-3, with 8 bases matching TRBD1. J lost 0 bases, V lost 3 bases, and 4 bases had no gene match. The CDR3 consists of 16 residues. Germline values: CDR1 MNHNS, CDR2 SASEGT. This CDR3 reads CASSEMTGASGNTIYF. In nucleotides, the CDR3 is TGTGCCAGCAGTGAGATGACAGGGGCCTCTGGAAACACCATATATTTT.

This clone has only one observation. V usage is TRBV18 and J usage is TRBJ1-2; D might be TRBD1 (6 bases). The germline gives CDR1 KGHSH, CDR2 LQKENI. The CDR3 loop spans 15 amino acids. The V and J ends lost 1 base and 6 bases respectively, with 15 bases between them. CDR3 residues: CASSPRDTGRDGYTF. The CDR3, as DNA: TGTGCCAGCTCACCACGGGACACGGGACGTGATGGCTACACCTTC.

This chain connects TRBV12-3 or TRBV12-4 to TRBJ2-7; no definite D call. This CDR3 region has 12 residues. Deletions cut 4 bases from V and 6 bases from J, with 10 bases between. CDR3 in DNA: TGTGCCAGCAGTTCAGGTGAAGCCGAGCAGTACTTC. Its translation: CASSSGEAEQYF.

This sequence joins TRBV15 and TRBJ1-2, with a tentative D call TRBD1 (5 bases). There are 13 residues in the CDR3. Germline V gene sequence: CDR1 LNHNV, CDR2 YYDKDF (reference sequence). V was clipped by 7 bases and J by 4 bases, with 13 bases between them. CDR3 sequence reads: CATTDGAGYGYTF. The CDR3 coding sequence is TGTGCCACCACCGATGGGGCAGGCTATGGCTACACCTTC.

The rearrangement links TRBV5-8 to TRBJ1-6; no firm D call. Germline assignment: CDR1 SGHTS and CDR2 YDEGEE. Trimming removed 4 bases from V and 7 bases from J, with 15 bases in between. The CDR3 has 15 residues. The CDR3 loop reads CASSPPGVRNSPLHF. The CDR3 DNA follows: TGTGCCAGCAGCCCGCCCGGGGTACGGAATTCACCCCTCCACTTT.

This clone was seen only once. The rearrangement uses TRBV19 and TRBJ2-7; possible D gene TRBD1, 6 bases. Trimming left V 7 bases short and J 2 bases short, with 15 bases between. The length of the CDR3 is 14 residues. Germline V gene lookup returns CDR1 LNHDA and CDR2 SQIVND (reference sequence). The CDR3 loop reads CASKRTQGPYEQYF. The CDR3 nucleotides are TGTGCCAGTAAACGGACCCAGGGGCCCTACGAGCAGTACTTC.

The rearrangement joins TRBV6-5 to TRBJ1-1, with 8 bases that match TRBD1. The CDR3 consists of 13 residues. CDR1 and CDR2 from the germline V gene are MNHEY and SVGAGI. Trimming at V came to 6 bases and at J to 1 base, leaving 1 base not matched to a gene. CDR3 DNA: TGTGCCAGCAGAGGGACAGGGAACACTGAAGCTTTCTTT. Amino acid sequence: CASRGTGNTEAFF.

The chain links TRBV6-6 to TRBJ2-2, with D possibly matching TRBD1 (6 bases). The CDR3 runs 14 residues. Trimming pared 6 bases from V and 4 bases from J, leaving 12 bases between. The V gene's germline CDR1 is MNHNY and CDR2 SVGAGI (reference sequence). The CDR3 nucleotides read TGTGCCAGCAGCCTTAGAGGGGGCACCGGGGAGCTGTTTTTT. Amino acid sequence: CASSLRGGTGELFF.